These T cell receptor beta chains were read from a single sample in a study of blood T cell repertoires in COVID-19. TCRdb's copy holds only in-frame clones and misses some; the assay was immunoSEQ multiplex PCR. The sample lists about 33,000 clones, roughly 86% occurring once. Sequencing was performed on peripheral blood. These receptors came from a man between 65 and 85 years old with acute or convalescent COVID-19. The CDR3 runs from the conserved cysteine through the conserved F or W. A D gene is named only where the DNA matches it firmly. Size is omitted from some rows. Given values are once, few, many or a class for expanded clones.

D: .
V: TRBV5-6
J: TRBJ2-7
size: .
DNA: TGTGCCAGCAGCCCGGATATGACAAGGTGGTATCAGGACGAGCAGTACTTC
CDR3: CASSPDMTRWYQDEQYF

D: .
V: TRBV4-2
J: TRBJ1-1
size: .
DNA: TGTGCCAGCAGCCAAGATAACCGCGCGAACGGTGAAGCTTTCTTT
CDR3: CASSQDNRANGEAFF

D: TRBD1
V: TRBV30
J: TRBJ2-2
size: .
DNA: TGTGCCTGGAGACTCCGGGACAGGGTGGACGGGGAGCTGTTTTTT
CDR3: CAWRLRDRVDGELFF

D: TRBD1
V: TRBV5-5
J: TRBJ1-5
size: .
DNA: TGTGCCAGCAGCTTGGGGCCGGGACAGGGACACCAGCCCCAGCATTTT
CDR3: CASSLGPGQGHQPQHF

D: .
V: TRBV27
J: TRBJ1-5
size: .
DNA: TGTGCCAGCAGACCGACATGGTCATTAAATCAGCCCCAGCATTTT
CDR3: CASRPTWSLNQPQHF

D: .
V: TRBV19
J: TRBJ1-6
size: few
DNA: TGTGCCAGTACCCCCGGGACACCCGGGAGGAATAATTCACCCCTCCACTTT
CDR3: CASTPGTPGRNNSPLHF

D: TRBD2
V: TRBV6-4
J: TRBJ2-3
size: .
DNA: TGTGCCAGCAGTCTAGCGGGGGGCGTCCCAGATACGCAGTATTTT
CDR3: CASSLAGGVPDTQYF

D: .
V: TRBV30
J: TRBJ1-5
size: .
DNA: TGTGCCTGGAGTCCCGACAGGATCAATCAGCCCCAGCATTTT
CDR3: CAWSPDRINQPQHF

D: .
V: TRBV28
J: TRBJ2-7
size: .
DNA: TGTGCCAGCAGGACAGGTTCGACCTACGAGCAGTACTTC
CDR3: CASRTGSTYEQYF

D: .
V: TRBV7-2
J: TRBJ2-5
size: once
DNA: TGTGCCAGCAGCATCCCCGGGAGCCAAGAGACCCAGTACTTC
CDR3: CASSIPGSQETQYF

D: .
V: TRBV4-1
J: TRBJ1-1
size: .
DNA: TGCGCCAGCAGCAACCAGGGAAGTGACGGCACTGAAGCTTTCTTT
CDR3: CASSNQGSDGTEAFF

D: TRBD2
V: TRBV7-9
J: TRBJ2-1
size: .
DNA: TGTGCCAGCAGCTCGGTGCGGGCTAGCGGGAGGGCTATTGAGCAGTTCTTC
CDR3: CASSSVRASGRAIEQFF

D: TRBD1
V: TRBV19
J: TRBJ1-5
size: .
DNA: TGTGCCAGTAGTATTGTTGGGACAGGTAATAGCAATCAGCCCCAGCATTTT
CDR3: CASSIVGTGNSNQPQHF

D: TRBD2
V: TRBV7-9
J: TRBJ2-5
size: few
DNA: TGTGCCAGCAGCTTAGCCGGACTAGCGGGAAATCAAGAGACCCAGTACTTC
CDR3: CASSLAGLAGNQETQYF

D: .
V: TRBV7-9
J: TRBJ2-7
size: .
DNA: TGTGCCAGCACCTACGATGGGGAGTTCTACGAGCAGTACTTC
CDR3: CASTYDGEFYEQYF

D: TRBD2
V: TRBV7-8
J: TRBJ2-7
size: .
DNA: TGTGCCAGCAGCTTAGACCCTAGCGGCGGGTCCTACGAGCAGTACTTC
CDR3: CASSLDPSGGSYEQYF

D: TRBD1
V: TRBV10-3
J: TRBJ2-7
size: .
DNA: TGTGCCATCAGTGTACGAGGACAGGGGGCCGGCGAGCAGTACTTC
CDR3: CAISVRGQGAGEQYF

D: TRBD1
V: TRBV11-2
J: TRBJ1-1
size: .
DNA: TGTGCCAGCAGCTTAGACCGAAGGACAGGTTGGGCTTTCTTT
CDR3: CASSLDRRTGWAFF

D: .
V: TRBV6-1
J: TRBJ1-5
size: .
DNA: TGTGCCAGCAGTGAAGGCGGGGTAGGTCAGCCCCAGCATTTT
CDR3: CASSEGGVGQPQHF

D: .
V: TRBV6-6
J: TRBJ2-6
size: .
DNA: TGTGCCAGCATGAGCTCTGGGGCCAACGTCCTGACTTTC
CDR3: CASMSSGANVLTF

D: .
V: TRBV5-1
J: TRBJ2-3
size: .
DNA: TGCGCCAGTCAAACTGACAGGCTTACAGATACGCAGTATTTT
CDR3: CASQTDRLTDTQYF

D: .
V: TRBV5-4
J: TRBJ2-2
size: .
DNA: TGTGCCAGCAGCTTGGGGCATGGGAGCACCGGGGAGCTGTTTTTT
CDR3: CASSLGHGSTGELFF